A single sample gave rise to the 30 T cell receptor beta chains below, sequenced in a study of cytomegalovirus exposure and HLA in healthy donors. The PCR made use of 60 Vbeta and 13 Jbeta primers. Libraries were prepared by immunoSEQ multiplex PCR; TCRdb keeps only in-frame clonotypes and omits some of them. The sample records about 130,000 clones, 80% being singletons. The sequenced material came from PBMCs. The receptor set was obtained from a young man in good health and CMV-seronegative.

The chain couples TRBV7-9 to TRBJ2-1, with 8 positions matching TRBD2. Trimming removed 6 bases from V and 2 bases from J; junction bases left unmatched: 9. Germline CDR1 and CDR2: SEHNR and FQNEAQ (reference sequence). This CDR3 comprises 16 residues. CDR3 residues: CASRQGLAGAYNEQFF. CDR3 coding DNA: TGTGCCAGCAGACAAGGACTAGCTGGCGCCTACAATGAGCAGTTCTTC.

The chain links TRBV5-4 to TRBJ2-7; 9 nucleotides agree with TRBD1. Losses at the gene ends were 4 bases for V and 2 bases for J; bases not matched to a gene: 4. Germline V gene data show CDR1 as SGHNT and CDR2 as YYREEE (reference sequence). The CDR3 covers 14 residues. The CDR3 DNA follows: TGTGCCAGCAGCCCAAGACAGGGGGCCTACGAGCAGTACTTC. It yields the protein CASSPRQGAYEQYF.

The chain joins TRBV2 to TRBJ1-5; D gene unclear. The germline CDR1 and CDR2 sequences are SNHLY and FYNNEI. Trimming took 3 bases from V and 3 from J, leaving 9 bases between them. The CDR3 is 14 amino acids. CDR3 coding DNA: TGTGCCAGCAGTGAGAGGTCAGTCAATCAGCCCCAGCATTTT. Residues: CASSERSVNQPQHF.

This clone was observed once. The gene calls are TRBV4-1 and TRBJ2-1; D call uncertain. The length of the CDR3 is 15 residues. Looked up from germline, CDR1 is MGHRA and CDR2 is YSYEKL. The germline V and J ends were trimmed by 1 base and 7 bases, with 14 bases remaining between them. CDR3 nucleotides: TGCGCCAGCAGCCAAGCGGCGGTTCTCGGGAATGAGCAGTTCTTC. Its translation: CASSQAAVLGNEQFF.

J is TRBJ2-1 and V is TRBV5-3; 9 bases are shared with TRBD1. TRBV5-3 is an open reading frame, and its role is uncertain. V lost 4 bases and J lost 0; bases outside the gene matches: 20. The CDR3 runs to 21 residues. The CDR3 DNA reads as TGTGCCAGAAGCACTAGACAGGGGGGGACCCTCCTTGTATACTCCTACAATGAGCAGTTCTTC. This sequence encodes CARSTRQGGTLLVYSYNEQFF.

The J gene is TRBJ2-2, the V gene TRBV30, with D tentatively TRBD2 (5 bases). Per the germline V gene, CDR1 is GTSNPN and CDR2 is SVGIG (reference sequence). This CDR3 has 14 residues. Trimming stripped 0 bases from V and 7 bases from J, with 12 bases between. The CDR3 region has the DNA TGTGCCTGGAGTGTACAAGGGAGTGGCGGGGAGCTGTTTTTT. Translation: CAWSVQGSGGELFF. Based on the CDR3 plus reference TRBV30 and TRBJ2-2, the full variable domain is SQTIHQWPATLVQPVGSPLSLECTVEGTSNPNLYWYRQAAGRGLQLLFYSVGIGQISSEVPQNLSASRPQDRQFILSSKKLLLSDSGFYLCAWSVQGSGGELFFGEGSRLTVL.

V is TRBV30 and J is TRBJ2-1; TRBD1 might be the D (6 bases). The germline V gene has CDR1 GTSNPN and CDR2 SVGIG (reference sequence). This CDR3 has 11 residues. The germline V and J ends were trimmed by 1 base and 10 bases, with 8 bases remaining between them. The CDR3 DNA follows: TGTGCCTGGAGTGCTGGGACAGAGCAGTTCTTC. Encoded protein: CAWSAGTEQFF.

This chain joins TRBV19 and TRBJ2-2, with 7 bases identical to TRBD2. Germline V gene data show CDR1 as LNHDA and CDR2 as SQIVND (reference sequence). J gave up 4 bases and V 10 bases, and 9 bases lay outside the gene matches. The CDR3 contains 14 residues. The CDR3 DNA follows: TGTGCCACTAAGGGACTATACAGCACCGGGGAGCTGTTTTTT. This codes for CATKGLYSTGELFF.

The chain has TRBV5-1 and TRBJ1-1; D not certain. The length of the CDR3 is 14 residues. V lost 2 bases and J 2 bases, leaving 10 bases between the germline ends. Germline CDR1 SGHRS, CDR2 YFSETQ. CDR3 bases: TGCGCCAGCAGCTTCAACCTAATAAACACTGAAGCTTTCTTT. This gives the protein CASSFNLINTEAFF.

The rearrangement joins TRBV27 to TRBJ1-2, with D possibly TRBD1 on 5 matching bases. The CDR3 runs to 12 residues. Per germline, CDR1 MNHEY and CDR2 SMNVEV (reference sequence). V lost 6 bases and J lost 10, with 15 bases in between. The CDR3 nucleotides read TGTGCCAGCAGCTCAGGGTTCGAGGACTACACCTTC. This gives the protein CASSSGFEDYTF.

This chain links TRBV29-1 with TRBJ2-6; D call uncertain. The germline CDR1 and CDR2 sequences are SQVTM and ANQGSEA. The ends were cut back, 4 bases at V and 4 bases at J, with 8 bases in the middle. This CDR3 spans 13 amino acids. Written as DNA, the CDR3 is TGCAGCGTTGGGGCGCCGGGGGCCAACGTCCTGACTTTC. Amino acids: CSVGAPGANVLTF. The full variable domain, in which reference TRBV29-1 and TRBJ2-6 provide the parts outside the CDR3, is SAVISQKPSRDICQRGTSLTIQCQVDSQVTMMFWYRQQPGQSLTLIATANQGSEATYESGFVIDKFPISRPNLTFSTLTVSNMSPEDSSIYLCSVGAPGANVLTFGAGSRLTVL.

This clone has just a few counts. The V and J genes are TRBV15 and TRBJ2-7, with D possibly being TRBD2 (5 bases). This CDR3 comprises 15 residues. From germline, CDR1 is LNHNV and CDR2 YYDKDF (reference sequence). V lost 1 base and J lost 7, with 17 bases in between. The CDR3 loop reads CATSRVGSPDWEQYF. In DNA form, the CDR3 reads TGTGCCACCAGCAGAGTAGGGAGCCCTGATTGGGAGCAGTACTTC.

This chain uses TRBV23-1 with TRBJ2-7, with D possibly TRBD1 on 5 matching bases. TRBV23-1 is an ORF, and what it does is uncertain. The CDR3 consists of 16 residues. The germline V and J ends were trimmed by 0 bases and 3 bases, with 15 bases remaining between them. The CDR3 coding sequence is TGCGCCAGCAGTCAATCGCAGGTCGGACACCTCTACGAGCAGTACTTC. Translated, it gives CASSQSQVGHLYEQYF.

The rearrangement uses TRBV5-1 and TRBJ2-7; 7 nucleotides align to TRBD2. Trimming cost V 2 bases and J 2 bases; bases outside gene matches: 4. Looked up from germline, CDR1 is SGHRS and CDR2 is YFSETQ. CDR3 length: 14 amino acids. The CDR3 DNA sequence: TGCGCCAGCAGCTTAGCGGGGAGGGCCTACGAGCAGTACTTC. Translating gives CASSLAGRAYEQYF. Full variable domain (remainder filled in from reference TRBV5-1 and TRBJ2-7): KAGVTQTPRYLIKTRGQQVTLSCSPISGHRSVSWYQQTPGQGLQFLFEYFSETQRNKGNFPGRFSGRQFSNSRSEMNVSTLELGDSALYLCASSLAGRAYEQYFGPGTRLTVT.

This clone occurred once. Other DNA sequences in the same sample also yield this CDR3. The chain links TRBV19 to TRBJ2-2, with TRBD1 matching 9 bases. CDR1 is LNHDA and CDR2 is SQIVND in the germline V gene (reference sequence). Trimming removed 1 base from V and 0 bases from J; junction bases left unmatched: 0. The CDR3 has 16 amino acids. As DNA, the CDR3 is TGTGCCAGTAGTATAGGGGACAGGGCGAACACCGGGGAGCTGTTTTTT. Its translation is CASSIGDRANTGELFF.

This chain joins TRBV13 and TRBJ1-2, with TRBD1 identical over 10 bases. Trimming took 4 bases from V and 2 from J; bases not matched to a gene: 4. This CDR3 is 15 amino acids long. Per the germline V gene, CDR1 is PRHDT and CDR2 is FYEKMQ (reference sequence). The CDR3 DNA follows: TGTGCCAGCAGCTCCGGACAGGGGGGGAACTATGGCTACACCTTC. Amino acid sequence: CASSSGQGGNYGYTF.

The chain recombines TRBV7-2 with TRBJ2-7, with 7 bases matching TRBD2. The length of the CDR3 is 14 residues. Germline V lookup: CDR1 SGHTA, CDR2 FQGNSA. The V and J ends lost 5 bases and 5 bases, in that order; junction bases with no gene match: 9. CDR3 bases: TGTGCCAGCAGCCTATCGCGGGGGAGCCACGAGCAGTACTTC. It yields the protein CASSLSRGSHEQYF.

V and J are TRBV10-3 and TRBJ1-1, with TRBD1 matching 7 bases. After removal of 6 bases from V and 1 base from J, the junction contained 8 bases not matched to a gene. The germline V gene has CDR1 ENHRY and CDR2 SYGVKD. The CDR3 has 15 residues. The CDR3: CAIRGADRENTEAFF. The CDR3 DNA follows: TGTGCCATCAGGGGGGCCGACAGGGAGAACACTGAAGCTTTCTTT.

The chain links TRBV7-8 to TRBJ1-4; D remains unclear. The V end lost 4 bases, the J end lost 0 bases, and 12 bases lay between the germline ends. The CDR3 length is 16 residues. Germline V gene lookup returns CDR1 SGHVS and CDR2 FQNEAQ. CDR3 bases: TGTGCCAGCAGCTACCAACAGCCCGCAACTAATGAAAAACTGTTTTTT. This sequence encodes CASSYQQPATNEKLFF.

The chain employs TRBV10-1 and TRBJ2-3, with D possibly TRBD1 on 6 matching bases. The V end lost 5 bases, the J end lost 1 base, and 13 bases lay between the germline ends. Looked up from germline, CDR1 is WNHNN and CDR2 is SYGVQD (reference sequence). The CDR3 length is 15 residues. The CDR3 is CASSLSGHRTDTQYF. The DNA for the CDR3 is TGCGCCAGCAGTTTATCGGGACATCGCACAGATACGCAGTATTTT.

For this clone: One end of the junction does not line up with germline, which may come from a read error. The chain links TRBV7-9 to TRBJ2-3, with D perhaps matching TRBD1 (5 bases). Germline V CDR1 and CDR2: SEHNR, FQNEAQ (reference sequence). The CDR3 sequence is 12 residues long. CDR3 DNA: TGTTCCAGCAGCTTAGGTTCAGGGACGCAGTATTTT. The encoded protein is CSSSLGSGTQYF.

The CDR3 spells CASSPGGGYQPQHF. The CDR3 DNA follows: TGTGCCAGCAGCCCGGGAGGAGGTTATCAGCCCCAGCATTTT. The rearrangement joins TRBV7-9 to TRBJ1-5, with D uncertain. Per the germline V gene, CDR1 is SEHNR and CDR2 is FQNEAQ (reference sequence). This CDR3 has 14 residues. Trimming left V 5 bases short and J 5 bases short, with 13 bases between.

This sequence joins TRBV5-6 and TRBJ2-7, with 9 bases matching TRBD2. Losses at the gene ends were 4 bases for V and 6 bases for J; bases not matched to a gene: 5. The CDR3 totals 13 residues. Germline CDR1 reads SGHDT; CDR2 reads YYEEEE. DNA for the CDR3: TGTGCCAGCAGCCTGGGACTAGCTACCGAGCAGTACTTC. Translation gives CASSLGLATEQYF.

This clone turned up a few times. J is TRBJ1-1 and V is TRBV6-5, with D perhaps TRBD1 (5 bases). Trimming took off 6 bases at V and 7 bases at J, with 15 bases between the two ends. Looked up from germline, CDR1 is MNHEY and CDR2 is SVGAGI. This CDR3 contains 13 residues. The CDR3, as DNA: TGTGCCAGCAGGGGCAGGGCCCCCATTGAAGCTTTCTTT. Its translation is CASRGRAPIEAFF.

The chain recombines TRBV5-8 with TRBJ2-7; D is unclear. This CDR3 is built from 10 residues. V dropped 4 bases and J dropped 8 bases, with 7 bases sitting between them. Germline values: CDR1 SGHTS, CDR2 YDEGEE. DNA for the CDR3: TGTGCCAGCAGCCTCCACAAGCAGTACTTC. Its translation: CASSLHKQYF.

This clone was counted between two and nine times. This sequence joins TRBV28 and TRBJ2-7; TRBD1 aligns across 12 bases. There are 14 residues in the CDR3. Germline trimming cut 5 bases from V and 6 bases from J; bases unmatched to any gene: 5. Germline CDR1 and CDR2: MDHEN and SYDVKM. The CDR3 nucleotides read TGTGCCAGCAGTCTGGGACAGGGGGCGTCCGAGCAGTACTTC. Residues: CASSLGQGASEQYF.

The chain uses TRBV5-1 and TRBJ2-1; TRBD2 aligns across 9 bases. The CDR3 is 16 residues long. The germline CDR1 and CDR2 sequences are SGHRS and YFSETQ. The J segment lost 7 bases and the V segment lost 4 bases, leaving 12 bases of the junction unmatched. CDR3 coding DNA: TGCGCCAGCAGCAGCGCTCCGGGACTAGCCGGGAATGAGCAGTTCTTC. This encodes CASSSAPGLAGNEQFF.

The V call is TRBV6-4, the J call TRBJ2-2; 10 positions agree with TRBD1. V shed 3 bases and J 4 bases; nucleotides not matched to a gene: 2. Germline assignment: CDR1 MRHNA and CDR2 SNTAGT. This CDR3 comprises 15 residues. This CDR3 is CASSDGTGVTGELFF. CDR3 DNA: TGTGCCAGCAGTGATGGGACAGGGGTCACCGGGGAGCTGTTTTTT.

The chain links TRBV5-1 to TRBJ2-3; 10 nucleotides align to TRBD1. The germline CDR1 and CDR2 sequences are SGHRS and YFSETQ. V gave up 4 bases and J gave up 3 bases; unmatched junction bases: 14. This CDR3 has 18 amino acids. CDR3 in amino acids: CASSPDRGLGEGTDTQYF. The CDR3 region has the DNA TGCGCCAGCAGCCCGGACAGGGGGTTAGGGGAGGGAACAGATACGCAGTATTTT.

For the CDR3, the DNA is TGCGCCAGCACCCCGGGTGGGGCAGGAGGGGACACTGAAGCTTTCTTT. The encoded protein is CASTPGGAGGDTEAFF. The rearrangement uses TRBV5-1 and TRBJ1-1; D is perhaps TRBD1 (5 bases). CDR3 length: 16 amino acids. Germline V gives CDR1 SGHRS, CDR2 YFSETQ. Trimming took off 6 bases at V and 3 bases at J, with 21 bases between the two ends.